This T cell receptor beta chain comes out of a study of identical twins. In its sample, this clonotype was seen many times. V gave up 6 bases and J gave up 5 bases, with 8 bases separating them. Germline lookup yields CDR1 SNHLY and CDR2 FYNNEI. There are 12 residues in the CDR3. TCRdb fed the 5' RACE reads into MiXCR, producing one record per CDR3 protein. This table holds hundreds of thousands of distinct CDR3 sequences, 12% found once. This same sample was also part of a study on yellow fever vaccine responses in identical twins.

What was sequenced was CD8+ T cells sorted from blood. The receptor was derived from a woman between 18 and 29 years old in good health. The V call is TRBV2, the J call TRBJ2-1; D is tentatively TRBD1 or TRBD2 (6 bases each). CDR3 in amino acids: CASSGGNNEQFF. DNA for the CDR3: TGTGCCAGCAGCGGGGGCAACAATGAGCAGTTCTTC.